Listed here are 7 T cell receptor beta chains from one sample, sequenced in a study of OX40 agonist ivuxolimab in advanced cancers. Using immunoSEQ multiplex PCR, the repertoire was profiled, and TCRdb retains in-frame clones only, with some absent. Among 50,000 to 75,000 clones listed, 82% were seen once. Sequences were derived from CD4+ or CD8+ T cells sorted from blood, sampled in a trial of the OX40 agonist ivuxolimab. These receptor sequences come from an adult with an advanced solid tumor such as melanoma, head and neck, liver or kidney cancer.

This clone was observed a single time. The chain's CDR3 is CASSSPGTGGGSYNEQFF. The DNA of the CDR3 is TGTGCCAGCAGCTCCCCCGGGACGGGGGGCGGCTCCTACAATGAGCAGTTCTTC. The rearrangement links TRBV7-2 to TRBJ2-1; possible D gene TRBD2, 7 bases. The V end lost 4 bases, the J end lost 0 bases, and 19 bases lay between the germline ends. The CDR3 extends over 18 amino acids. Germline CDR1 and CDR2: SGHTA and FQGNSA.

The chain uses TRBV6-4 and TRBJ2-1, with 8 bases matching TRBD1. CDR1 and CDR2 (germline): MRHNA, SNTAGT. This CDR3 has 13 residues. V shed 6 bases, J shed 4 bases, and the junction held 2 bases outside the gene matches. The CDR3 sequence: CASSRQGYNEQFF. In DNA, the CDR3 is TGTGCCAGCAGCCGACAGGGGTACAATGAGCAGTTCTTC.

This chain joins TRBV5-1 and TRBJ2-1; TRBD1 aligns across 9 bases. V was pared by 2 bases and J by 5 bases, with 5 bases of the junction left unmatched. The CDR3 extends over 15 amino acids. Germline V gene data show CDR1 as SGHRS and CDR2 as YFSETQ. The DNA for the CDR3 is TGCGCCAGCAGCTTCGGGACAGGGAGGCACAATGAGCAGTTCTTC. Amino acid sequence: CASSFGTGRHNEQFF.

The rearrangement links TRBV4-1 to TRBJ2-2; 7 bases line up with TRBD1. V lost 2 bases to trimming and J lost 1 base; unmatched junction nucleotides: 4. The germline gives CDR1 MGHRA, CDR2 YSYEKL. The CDR3 runs 16 residues. The CDR3 sequence is CASSQTGARNTGELFF. DNA for the CDR3: TGCGCCAGCAGCCAAACAGGGGCCCGGAACACCGGGGAGCTGTTTTTT.

The sample holds a few counts of this clone. The chain couples TRBV2 to TRBJ1-1; D unresolved. Germline assignment: CDR1 SNHLY and CDR2 FYNNEI. The CDR3 runs 15 residues. V dropped 0 bases and J dropped 1 base, with 9 bases sitting between them. The DNA of the CDR3 is TGTGCCAGCAGTGAAGCGGAGGTGGGGAACACTGAAGCTTTCTTT. Amino acids: CASSEAEVGNTEAFF.

V usage is TRBV18 and J usage is TRBJ1-1, with D unresolved. Deletions cut 3 bases from V and 3 bases from J, with 11 bases between. There are 14 residues in the CDR3. CDR1 and CDR2 (germline): KGHSH, LQKENI. The CDR3 sequence: CASSPEVRDTEAFF. CDR3 in DNA: TGTGCCAGCTCACCGGAAGTAAGGGACACTGAAGCTTTCTTT.

The chain carries TRBV11-3 and TRBJ2-7; D unresolved. This CDR3 has 12 residues. The germline V gene encodes CDR1 SGHNT and CDR2 YENEEA. The ends were cut back, 1 base at V and 5 bases at J, with 6 bases in the middle. CDR3 amino acids: CASSLVLDEQYF. CDR3 DNA sequence: TGTGCCAGCAGCTTAGTATTGGACGAGCAGTACTTC. Full variable domain (outside the CDR3, taken from reference TRBV11-3 and TRBJ2-7): EAGVVQSPRYKIIEKKQPVAFWCNPISGHNTLYWYLQNLGQGPELLIRYENEEAVDDSQLPKDRFSAERLKGVDSTLKIQPAELGDSAVYLCASSLVLDEQYFGPGTRLTVT.